The 7 T cell receptor beta chains given below trace back to one sample, sequenced in a study of T-cell memory formation after mild COVID-19. TCRdb processed the 5' RACE reads anew with MiXCR; each CDR3 protein has one entry. The sample lists about 400,000 distinct CDR3 sequences, around 22% seen once, with around 12% in the top ten. The sequencing sample was made of PBMCs or a T cell subset sorted from them (not recorded which). The receptors were gathered from an adult woman who had mild COVID-19 (a few samples of this study predate the infection). Cell type and time point are not known.

This chain joins TRBV30 and TRBJ1-5; D is unresolved. This CDR3 spans 16 amino acids. V lost 4 bases to trimming and J lost 1 base, with 17 bases between them. CDR1 is GTSNPN, CDR2 SVGIG, per germline (reference sequence). CDR3 in DNA: TGTGCCTGGACCCCCGGGTCTTCCAGGAGCAATCAGCCCCAGCATTTT. Translation gives CAWTPGSSRSNQPQHF.

The V gene is TRBV10-3, the J gene TRBJ1-1, with unresolved D. This CDR3 has 14 amino acids. The V gene lost 4 bases and the J gene lost 2 bases, with 11 bases spanning the gap. Per germline, CDR1 ENHRY and CDR2 SYGVKD. CDR3 loop: CAISGSGINTEAFF. The CDR3 DNA follows: TGTGCCATCAGTGGGTCGGGAATCAACACTGAAGCTTTCTTT.

This clonotype appeared a few times. CDR3 protein: CASSLDGANTGELFF. In nucleotides, the CDR3 is TGTGCCAGCAGTTTAGACGGCGCGAACACCGGGGAGCTGTTTTTT. V gene TRBV6-1 combines with J gene TRBJ2-2; D unresolved. Trimming left V 5 bases short and J 0 bases short, with 10 bases between. Germline V gene lookup returns CDR1 MNHNS and CDR2 SASEGT. This CDR3 has 15 amino acids.

The table lists this clonotype with a few counts. The V and J genes are TRBV28 and TRBJ1-3; 8 bases map to TRBD1. There are 14 residues in the CDR3. Germline lookup yields CDR1 MDHEN and CDR2 SYDVKM. V shed 6 bases, J shed 6 bases, and the junction held 7 bases outside the gene matches. The CDR3 DNA follows: TGTGCCAGCAGGAAGGGACAGGCCCTAAACACCATATATTTT. It encodes CASRKGQALNTIYF.

V usage is TRBV7-6 and J usage is TRBJ2-2, with TRBD2 matching over 11 bases. The germline V gene encodes CDR1 SGHVS and CDR2 FNYEAQ. V lost 6 bases and J lost 1; bases outside the gene matches: 4. This CDR3 is 16 amino acids long. The CDR3 region has the DNA TGTGCCAGCAGAACCGGGACTAGCGGGAACACCGGGGAGCTGTTTTTT. Amino acids: CASRTGTSGNTGELFF.

V is TRBV3-1 and J is TRBJ2-2, with TRBD2 matching 8 bases. V lost 1 base and J lost 4; bases outside the gene matches: 2. Germline V CDR1 and CDR2: LGHDT, YNNKEL (reference sequence). The length of the CDR3 is 15 residues. The CDR3 nucleotides read TGTGCCAGCAGCCAAGGGGGACTAGGCACCGGGGAGCTGTTTTTT. It yields the protein CASSQGGLGTGELFF.

This clonotype was observed at least ten times. The chain combines TRBV20-1 with TRBJ2-2; 13 bases are shared with TRBD2. The V and J ends lost 6 bases and 4 bases, in that order; junction bases with no gene match: 5. Germline V gene data show CDR1 as DFQATT and CDR2 as SNEGSKA (reference sequence). The CDR3 runs to 15 residues. The CDR3 spells CSAKTSGGLTGELFF. The CDR3 DNA follows: TGCAGTGCAAAGACTAGCGGGGGGCTCACCGGGGAGCTGTTTTTT.